This TCR beta chain was observed in a study of shared clonotypes between healthy human individuals. Across the whole study: Aged 18 to 49, the donors were two women and three men.

V lost 8 bases to trimming and J lost 0 bases, with 8 bases between them. CDR1 SGHNT and CDR2 YENEEA come from the germline V gene. There are 13 residues in the CDR3. Using immunoSEQ multiplex PCR, the repertoire was profiled, and TCRdb retains in-frame clones only, with some absent. The sample records around 1.6 million clones, approximately 98% being singletons. Healthy HIV-negative adults with no recent acute infections or vaccinations were recruited as donors. Findings of the study overall: Non-shared clonotypes had lower generation probabilities than those shared by all four donors.

As to this clone: Its matching antigen is unknown.

This receptor was obtained from a man younger than 40 in good health. J is TRBJ1-5 and V is TRBV11-3; D is undetermined. Sequenced input: naive CD4+ T cells sorted from blood. The subset: CD45RA+ positively selected. This chain's CDR3 is CASPGDSNQPQHF. For the CDR3, the DNA is TGTGCCAGCCCCGGGGATAGCAATCAGCCCCAGCATTTT. The full variable domain, in which reference TRBV11-3 and TRBJ1-5 provide the parts outside the CDR3, is EAGVVQSPRYKIIEKKQPVAFWCNPISGHNTLYWYLQNLGQGPELLIRYENEEAVDDSQLPKDRFSAERLKGVDSTLKIQPAELGDSAVYLCASPGDSNQPQHFGDGTRLSIL.